The 23 T cell receptor beta chains listed next were all sequenced from one sample in a study of cytomegalovirus exposure and HLA in healthy donors. Vbeta (60) and Jbeta (13) primers were used in the PCR. The method was immunoSEQ multiplex PCR; TCRdb's version includes in-frame clones alone and lacks a portion of them. The repertoire holds 120,000 or so clones, with 77% as singletons. Sequencing was carried out using PBMCs. These receptor sequences come from a human donor in good health.

The chain carries TRBV27 and TRBJ1-2; 12 nucleotides match TRBD1. The CDR3 sequence is 13 residues long. Germline V gene data show CDR1 as MNHEY and CDR2 as SMNVEV (reference sequence). The junction had 5 bases not matched to a gene; V was cut back by 2 bases and J by 13 bases. CDR3 protein: CASSLGDRGRLTF. The CDR3 nucleotides are TGTGCCAGCAGTTTAGGGGACAGGGGGCGCCTCACCTTC.

The V call is TRBV19, the J call TRBJ1-5, with D possibly being TRBD1 (5 bases). CDR1 LNHDA and CDR2 SQIVND come from the germline V gene (reference sequence). The V end was cut by 3 bases, the J end by 4 bases, with 7 bases between. The length of the CDR3 is 13 residues. CDR3 nucleotide sequence: TGTGCCAGTAGTATTTGGACAAATCAGCCCCAGCATTTT. It yields the protein CASSIWTNQPQHF.

This chain uses TRBV28 with TRBJ2-2; D may be TRBD1 (6 bases). CDR1 and CDR2 from the germline V gene are MDHEN and SYDVKM. CDR3 length: 19 amino acids. V was trimmed by 5 bases and J by 7 bases, leaving 29 bases between them. The CDR3 sequence: CASSPTGFGTGSPNGELFF. For the CDR3, the DNA is TGTGCCAGCAGTCCTACAGGGTTCGGAACGGGGAGCCCTAACGGGGAGCTGTTTTTT.

In DNA, the CDR3 is TGTGCCAGCAGCTCCGTCACCGGGACTGAGGGGAATGAGCAGTTCTTC. It yields the protein CASSSVTGTEGNEQFF. The rearrangement links TRBV7-3 to TRBJ2-1; a possible D gene is TRBD2 (6 bases). This CDR3 spans 16 amino acids. Per germline, CDR1 SGHTA and CDR2 FQGTGA. Trimming cost V 4 bases and J 7 bases, with 20 bases left between them.

This chain links TRBV6-6 with TRBJ1-1; D might be TRBD1 (5 bases). Germline V gives CDR1 MNHNY, CDR2 SVGAGI (reference sequence). The CDR3 has 14 residues. V lost 0 bases and J 6 bases, leaving 11 bases between the germline ends. The CDR3 reads CASSYSGRAPEAFF. DNA for the CDR3: TGTGCCAGCAGTTACTCAGGCAGGGCCCCTGAAGCTTTCTTT.

The V call is TRBV28, the J call TRBJ2-5, with TRBD1 matching over 10 bases. The end of the DNA fits TRBJ2-7 better, so the J call may be wrong. Germline CDR1 is MDHEN and CDR2 is SYDVKM. The CDR3 sequence is 14 residues long. The CDR3 bases are TGTGCCAGCAGTTTGAGGGACAGGGGTTTCGAGCAGTACTTC. As protein: CASSLRDRGFEQYF.

This clone has just one count. The chain employs TRBV9 and TRBJ2-7; weak D call: TRBD2 (5 bases). Germline values: CDR1 SGDLS, CDR2 YYNGEE. V was clipped by 3 bases and J by 4 bases, with 8 bases between them. The length of the CDR3 is 12 residues. The CDR3 DNA sequence: TGTGCCAGCAGCGGGACTGGGTACGAGCAGTACTTC. This codes for CASSGTGYEQYF.

This clone was seen only a few times. CDR3 nucleotide sequence: TGTGCCAGCAGCTCCGGGGCGACAGGGGAGGCCGAGCAGTACTTC. Its translation is CASSSGATGEAEQYF. The chain has TRBV5-5 and TRBJ2-7; 8 nucleotides align to TRBD1. Germline V CDR1 and CDR2: SGHKS, YYEKEE (reference sequence). CDR3 length: 15 amino acids. V shed 3 bases and J 6 bases; nucleotides not matched to a gene: 11.

V usage is TRBV19 and J usage is TRBJ2-5; the D gene is possibly TRBD1 (6 bases). Trimming took off 9 bases at V and 6 bases at J, with 26 bases between the two ends. The germline V gene has CDR1 LNHDA and CDR2 SQIVND (reference sequence). The CDR3 has 16 residues. CDR3 sequence: CASRPAPTGSMKTQYF. CDR3 DNA sequence: TGTGCCAGCCGACCCGCCCCGACAGGTAGTATGAAGACCCAGTACTTC.

The V gene is TRBV18, the J gene TRBJ2-2, with TRBD2 matching 8 bases. The CDR3 has 19 amino acids. Germline loops: CDR1 KGHSH, CDR2 LQKENI. V shed 2 bases and J 4 bases; nucleotides not matched to a gene: 15. The CDR3 protein is CASSPRLPGSGIGTGELFF. CDR3 coding DNA: TGTGCCAGCTCACCAAGGCTACCCGGTAGCGGGATCGGCACCGGGGAGCTGTTTTTT. The variable domain in full, with the rest retrieved from reference TRBV18 and TRBJ2-2, is NAGVMQNPRHLVRRRGQEARLRCSPMKGHSHVYWYRQLPEEGLKFMVYLQKENIIDESGMPKERFSAEFPKEGPSILRIQQVVRGDSAAYFCASSPRLPGSGIGTGELFFGEGSRLTVL.

This chain uses TRBV5-5 with TRBJ2-6, with 12 bases matching TRBD1. Germline V CDR1 and CDR2: SGHKS, YYEKEE (reference sequence). With V trimmed by 5 bases and J by 1 base, 4 bases remained unmatched. The CDR3 loop spans 17 amino acids. The CDR3 here is CASSRDRGQSGANVLTF. The CDR3 DNA sequence: TGTGCCAGCAGTCGGGACAGGGGGCAATCTGGGGCCAACGTCCTGACTTTC.

The chain couples TRBV2 to TRBJ2-2; perhaps TRBD1 as D (6 bases). Per the germline V gene, CDR1 is SNHLY and CDR2 is FYNNEI. V was clipped by 7 bases and J by 3 bases, with 12 bases between them. This CDR3 is 14 amino acids long. Here the CDR3 reads CASTYRGYTGELFF. CDR3 coding DNA: TGTGCCAGCACGTATAGGGGGTACACCGGGGAGCTGTTTTTT. Looking up the rest from reference TRBV2 and TRBJ2-2 gives the full variable domain: EPEVTQTPSHQVTQMGQEVILRCVPISNHLYFYWYRQILGQKVEFLVSFYNNEISEKSEIFDDQFSVERPDGSNFTLKIRSTKLEDSAMYFCASTYRGYTGELFFGEGSRLTVL.

This sequence joins TRBV4-1 and TRBJ2-3; 7 nucleotides line up with TRBD1. CDR1 is MGHRA, CDR2 YSYEKL, per germline. CDR3 length: 15 amino acids. J lost 0 bases, V lost 0 bases, and 0 bases had no gene match. The CDR3 nucleotides read TGCGCCAGCAGCCAAGAGGGACAGAGCACAGATACGCAGTATTTT. Protein sequence: CASSQEGQSTDTQYF.

This sequence joins TRBV5-5 and TRBJ2-1; TRBD2 aligns across 15 bases. This CDR3 comprises 17 residues. Germline-derived CDR1 and CDR2 are SGHKS and YYEKEE (reference sequence). Trimming at V came to 4 bases and at J to 5 bases, leaving 7 bases not matched to a gene. In DNA, the CDR3 is TGTGCCAGCAGCCTCGGGACTAGCGGGAGGAATAACAATGAGCAGTTCTTC. It codes for CASSLGTSGRNNNEQFF.

V usage is TRBV5-1 and J usage is TRBJ1-4; 12 bases align to TRBD1. This CDR3 has 17 amino acids. The V gene end was trimmed by 4 bases and the J gene end by 5 bases; junction bases not matched to a gene: 9. Germline V lookup: CDR1 SGHRS, CDR2 YFSETQ. CDR3 region: CASSRGTGGYGNEKLFF. Written as DNA, the CDR3 is TGCGCCAGCAGCCGGGGGACAGGGGGCTACGGGAATGAAAAACTGTTTTTT.

J is TRBJ1-2 and V is TRBV6-1; maybe TRBD1 (5 bases). Deletions cut 6 bases from V and 7 bases from J, with 18 bases between. This CDR3 has 14 residues. The germline gives CDR1 MNHNS, CDR2 SASEGT. DNA of the CDR3: TGTGCCAGCAGCTCTGGGTGGGAGGGGACTGGCTACACCTTC. It yields the protein CASSSGWEGTGYTF.

The chain links TRBV9 to TRBJ2-3; possibly TRBD1 for D (6 bases). The CDR3 length is 14 residues. V lost 0 bases to trimming and J lost 1 base, with 6 bases between them. Germline lookup yields CDR1 SGDLS and CDR2 YYNGEE. The CDR3 loop is CASSVEGGTDTQYF. The DNA for the CDR3 is TGTGCCAGCAGCGTAGAGGGGGGCACAGATACGCAGTATTTT.

V and J are TRBV6-6 and TRBJ2-7; D not resolved. Germline V gene sequence: CDR1 MNHNY, CDR2 SVGAGI (reference sequence). V was pared by 7 bases and J by 3 bases, with 16 bases between. This CDR3 spans 14 amino acids. CDR3 nucleotides: TGTGCCAGCAACAAAGGTAGCACCGTCTACGAGCAGTACTTC. Protein product: CASNKGSTVYEQYF.

V and J are TRBV9 and TRBJ1-4; 9 bases are shared with TRBD1. The CDR3 totals 17 residues. Losses at the gene ends were 1 base for V and 2 bases for J; bases not matched to a gene: 6. CDR1 SGDLS and CDR2 YYNGEE come from the germline V gene. CDR3 DNA: TGTGCCAGCAGCGTACTGGGGACAGGGAGGACTAATGAAAAACTGTTTTTT. It codes for CASSVLGTGRTNEKLFF.

The chain joins TRBV5-1 to TRBJ2-4, with TRBD2 matching 7 bases. CDR1 is SGHRS, CDR2 YFSETQ, per germline. CDR3 length: 14 residues. Losses at the gene ends were 4 bases for V and 8 bases for J; bases not matched to a gene: 9. The CDR3 loop is CASSAGGRRDIQYF. CDR3 nucleotides: TGCGCCAGCAGCGCTGGCGGGAGAAGGGACATTCAGTACTTC.

V and J are TRBV5-1 and TRBJ2-1; 8 bases are shared with TRBD2. The CDR3 consists of 16 residues. J lost 4 bases, V lost 0 bases, and 6 bases had no gene match. Germline-derived CDR1 and CDR2 are SGHRS and YFSETQ. The DNA for the CDR3 is TGCGCCAGCAGCTTGGCCACGGGGGGGGTATACAATGAGCAGTTCTTC. It yields the protein CASSLATGGVYNEQFF.

DNA for the CDR3: TGTGCCAGCAGGCCTCAGGGGTGGGGCTACACCTTC. Residues: CASRPQGWGYTF. The chain uses TRBV6-5 and TRBJ1-2, with a tentative D call TRBD1 (6 bases). V lost 6 bases and J 8 bases, leaving 13 bases between the germline ends. This CDR3 region has 12 residues. Germline V lookup: CDR1 MNHEY, CDR2 SVGAGI.

This clone was detected only a few times. This chain joins TRBV6-4 and TRBJ2-1; possible D gene TRBD2, 6 bases. In germline, CDR1 is MRHNA, CDR2 SNTAGT. The V gene lost 4 bases and the J gene lost 5 bases, with 15 bases spanning the gap. CDR3 length equals 15 residues. The CDR3 nucleotides are TGTGCCAGCAGTGTGGGGGGTGAGGACCACAATGAGCAGTTCTTC. Protein: CASSVGGEDHNEQFF.